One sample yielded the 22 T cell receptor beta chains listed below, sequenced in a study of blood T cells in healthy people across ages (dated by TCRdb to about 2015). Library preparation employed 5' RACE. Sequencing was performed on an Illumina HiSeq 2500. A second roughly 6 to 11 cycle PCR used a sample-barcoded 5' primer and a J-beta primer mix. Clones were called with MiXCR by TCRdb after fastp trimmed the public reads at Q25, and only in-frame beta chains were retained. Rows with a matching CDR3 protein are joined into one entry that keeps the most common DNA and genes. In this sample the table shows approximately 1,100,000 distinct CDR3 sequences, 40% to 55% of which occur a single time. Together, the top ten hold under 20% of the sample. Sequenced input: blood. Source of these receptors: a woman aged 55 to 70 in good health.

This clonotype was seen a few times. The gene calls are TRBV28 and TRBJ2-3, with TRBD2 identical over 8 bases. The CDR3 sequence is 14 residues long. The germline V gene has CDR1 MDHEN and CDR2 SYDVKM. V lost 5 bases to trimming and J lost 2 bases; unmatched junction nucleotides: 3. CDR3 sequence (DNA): TGTGCCAGCAGTCGGACTAGCCTCACAGATACGCAGTATTTT. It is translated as CASSRTSLTDTQYF.

As DNA, the CDR3 is TGTGCCAGCAGTTACTCCCCGGGACTAGCGGGGACAGGCGAGCAGTACTTC. Translating gives CASSYSPGLAGTGEQYF. The chain has TRBV6-5 and TRBJ2-7; TRBD2 matches at 13 bases. The germline gives CDR1 MNHEY, CDR2 SVGAGI. The junction had 8 bases not matched to a gene; V was cut back by 0 bases and J by 6 bases. There are 17 residues in the CDR3.

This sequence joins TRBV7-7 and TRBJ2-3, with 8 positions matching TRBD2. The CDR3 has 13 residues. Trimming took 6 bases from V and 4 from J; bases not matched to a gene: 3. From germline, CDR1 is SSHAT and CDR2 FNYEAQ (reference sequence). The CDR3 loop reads CASSQRESDTQYF. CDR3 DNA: TGTGCCAGCAGTCAGCGGGAGTCAGATACGCAGTATTTT. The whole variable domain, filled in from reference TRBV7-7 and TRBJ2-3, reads GAGVSQSPRYKVTKRGQDVTLRCDPISSHATLYWYQQALGQGPEFLTYFNYEAQPDKSGLPSDRFSAERPEGSISTLTIQRTEQRDSAMYRCASSQRESDTQYFGPGTRLTVL.

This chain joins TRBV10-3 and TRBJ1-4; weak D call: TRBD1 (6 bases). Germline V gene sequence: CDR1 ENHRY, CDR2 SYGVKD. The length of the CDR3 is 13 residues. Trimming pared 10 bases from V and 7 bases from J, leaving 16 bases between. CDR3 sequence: CASLQGPGEKLFF. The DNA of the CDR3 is TGTGCCAGTCTGCAGGGGCCGGGTGAAAAACTGTTTTTT.

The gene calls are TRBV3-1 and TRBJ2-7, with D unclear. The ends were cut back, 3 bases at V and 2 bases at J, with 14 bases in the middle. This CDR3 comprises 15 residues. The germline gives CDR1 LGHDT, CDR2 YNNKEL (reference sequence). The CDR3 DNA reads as TGTGCCAGCAGCCAGACCCCGGGTGGGACCTACGAGCAGTACTTC. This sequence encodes CASSQTPGGTYEQYF.

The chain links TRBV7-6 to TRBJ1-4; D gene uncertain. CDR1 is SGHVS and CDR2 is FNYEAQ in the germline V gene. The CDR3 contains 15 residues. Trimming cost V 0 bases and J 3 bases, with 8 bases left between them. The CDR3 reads CASSLAEGANEKLFF. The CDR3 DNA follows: TGTGCCAGCAGCTTAGCTGAGGGTGCTAATGAAAAACTGTTTTTT.

The CDR3 loop reads CASSLGQGHTDTQYF. CDR3 nucleotide sequence: TGTGCCAGCAGTTTAGGGCAGGGCCACACAGATACGCAGTATTTT. V gene TRBV12-3 or TRBV12-4 combines with J gene TRBJ2-3; perhaps TRBD1 as D (5 bases). CDR3 length: 15 amino acids. V dropped 1 base and J dropped 2 bases, with 10 bases sitting between them.

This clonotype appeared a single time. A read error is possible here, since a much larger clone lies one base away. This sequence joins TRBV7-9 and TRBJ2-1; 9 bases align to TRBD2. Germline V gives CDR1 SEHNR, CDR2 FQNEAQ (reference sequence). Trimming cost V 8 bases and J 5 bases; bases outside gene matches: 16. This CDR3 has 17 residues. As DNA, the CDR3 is TGTGCCAGCGGCCCCGGAGGGTTCCGGACTAGCGACAATGAGCAGTTCTTC. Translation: CASGPGGFRTSDNEQFF. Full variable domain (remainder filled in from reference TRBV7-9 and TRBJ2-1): DTGVSQNPRHKITKRGQNVTFRCDPISEHNRLYWYRQTLGQGPEFLTYFQNEAQLEKSRLLSDRFSAERPKGSFSTLEIQRTEQGDSAMYLCASGPGGFRTSDNEQFFGPGTRLTVL.

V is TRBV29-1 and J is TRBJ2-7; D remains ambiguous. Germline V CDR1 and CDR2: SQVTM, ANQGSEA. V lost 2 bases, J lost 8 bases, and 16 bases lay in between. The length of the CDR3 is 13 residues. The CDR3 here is CSVEQPQADKQYF. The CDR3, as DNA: TGCAGCGTTGAACAGCCCCAGGCTGACAAGCAGTACTTC.

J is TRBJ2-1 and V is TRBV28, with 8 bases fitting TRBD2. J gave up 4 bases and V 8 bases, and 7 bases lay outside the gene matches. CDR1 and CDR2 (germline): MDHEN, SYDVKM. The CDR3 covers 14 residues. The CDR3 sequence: CASAASGLYNEQFF. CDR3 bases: TGTGCCAGCGCGGCTAGCGGGCTTTACAATGAGCAGTTCTTC.

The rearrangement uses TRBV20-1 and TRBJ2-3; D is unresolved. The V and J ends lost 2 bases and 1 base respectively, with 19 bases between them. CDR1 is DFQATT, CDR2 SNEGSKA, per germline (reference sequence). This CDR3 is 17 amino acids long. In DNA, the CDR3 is TGCAGTGCTAGACTACAAGGGTGGGCGGATCGCACAGATACGCAGTATTTT. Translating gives CSARLQGWADRTDTQYF.

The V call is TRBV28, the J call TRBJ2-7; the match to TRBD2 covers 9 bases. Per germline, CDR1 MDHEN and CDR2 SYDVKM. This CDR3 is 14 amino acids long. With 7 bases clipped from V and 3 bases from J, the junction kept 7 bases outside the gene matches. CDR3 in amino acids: CASTYSGGNYEQYF. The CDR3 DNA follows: TGTGCCAGCACCTATAGCGGGGGTAACTACGAGCAGTACTTC.

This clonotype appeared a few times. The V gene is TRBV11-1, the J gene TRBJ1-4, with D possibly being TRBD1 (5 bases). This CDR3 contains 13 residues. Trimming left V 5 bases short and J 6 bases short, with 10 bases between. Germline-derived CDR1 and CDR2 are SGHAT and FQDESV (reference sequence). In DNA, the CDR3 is TGTGCCAGCAGCAAAGGGGCCCATGAAAAACTGTTTTTT. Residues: CASSKGAHEKLFF.

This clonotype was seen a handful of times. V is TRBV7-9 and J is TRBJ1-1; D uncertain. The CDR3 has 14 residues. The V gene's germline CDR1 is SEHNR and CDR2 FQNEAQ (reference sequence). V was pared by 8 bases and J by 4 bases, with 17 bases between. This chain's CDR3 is CASEREGAGTEAFF. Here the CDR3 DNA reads TGTGCCAGCGAACGGGAGGGCGCGGGCACTGAAGCTTTCTTT.

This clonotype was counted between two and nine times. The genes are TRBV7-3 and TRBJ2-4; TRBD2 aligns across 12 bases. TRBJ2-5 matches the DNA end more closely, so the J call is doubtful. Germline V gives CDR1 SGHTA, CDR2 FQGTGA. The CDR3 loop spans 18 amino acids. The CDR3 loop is CASSLTPPTSGSGETQYF. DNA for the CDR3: TGTGCCAGCAGCTTAACCCCCCCGACTAGCGGGAGTGGGGAGACCCAGTACTTC.

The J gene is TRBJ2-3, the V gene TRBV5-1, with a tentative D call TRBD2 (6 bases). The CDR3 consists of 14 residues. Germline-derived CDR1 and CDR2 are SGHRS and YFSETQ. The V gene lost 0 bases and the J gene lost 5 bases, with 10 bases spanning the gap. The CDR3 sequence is CASSLVSGGDTQYF. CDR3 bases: TGCGCCAGCAGCTTGGTTAGCGGCGGAGATACGCAGTATTTT.

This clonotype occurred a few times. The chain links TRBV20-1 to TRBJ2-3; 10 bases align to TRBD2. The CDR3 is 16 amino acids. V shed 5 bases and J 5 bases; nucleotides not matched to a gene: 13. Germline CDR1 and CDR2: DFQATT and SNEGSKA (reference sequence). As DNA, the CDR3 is TGCAGTGCTCTTAAGAAGCGGGAGGGCCTAAGAGATACGCAGTATTTT. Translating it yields CSALKKREGLRDTQYF.

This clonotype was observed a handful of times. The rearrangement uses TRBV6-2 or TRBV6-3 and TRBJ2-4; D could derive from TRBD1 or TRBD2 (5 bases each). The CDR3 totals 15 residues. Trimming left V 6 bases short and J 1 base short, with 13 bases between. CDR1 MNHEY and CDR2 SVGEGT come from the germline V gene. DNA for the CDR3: TGTGCCAGCAGAACTAGGGACGGGGCCAAAAACATTCAGTACTTC. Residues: CASRTRDGAKNIQYF.

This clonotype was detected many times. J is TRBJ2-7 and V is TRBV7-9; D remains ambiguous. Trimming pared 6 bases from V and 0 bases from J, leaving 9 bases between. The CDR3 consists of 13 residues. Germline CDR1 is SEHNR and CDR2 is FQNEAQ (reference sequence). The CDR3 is CASRPGPSYEQYF. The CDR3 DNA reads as TGTGCCAGCAGACCCGGACCCTCCTACGAGCAGTACTTC.

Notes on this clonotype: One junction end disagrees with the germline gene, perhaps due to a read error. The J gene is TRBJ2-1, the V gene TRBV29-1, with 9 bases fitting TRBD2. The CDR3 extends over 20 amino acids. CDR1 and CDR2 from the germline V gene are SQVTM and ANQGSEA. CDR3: CSVEGRVSASGDGVYKEQFF. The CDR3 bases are TGCAGCGTTGAAGGACGGGTCTCGGCTAGCGGGGACGGGGTTTACAAGGAGCAGTTCTTC.

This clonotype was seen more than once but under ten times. CDR3 sequence reads: CASSFQGRGGYTF. As DNA, the CDR3 is TGTGCCAGCAGCTTCCAGGGAAGAGGTGGCTACACCTTC. The chain is built from TRBV7-2 and TRBJ1-2; a possible D gene is TRBD1 (5 bases). The CDR3 spans 13 residues. Germline V gene sequence: CDR1 SGHTA, CDR2 FQGNSA. The germline V and J ends were trimmed by 3 bases and 7 bases, with 12 bases remaining between them.

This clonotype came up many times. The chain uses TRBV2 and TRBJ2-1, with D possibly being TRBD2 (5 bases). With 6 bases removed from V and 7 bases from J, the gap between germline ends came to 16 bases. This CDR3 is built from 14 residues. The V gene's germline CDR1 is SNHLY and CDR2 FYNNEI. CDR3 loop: CASSPLLVTNEQFF. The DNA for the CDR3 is TGTGCCAGCAGCCCGTTACTAGTTACGAATGAGCAGTTCTTC.